This TCR beta chain is from a study of T-cell memory formation after mild COVID-19. TCRdb itself ran the 5' RACE reads through MiXCR, one entry per CDR3 protein. The sample yields approximately 390,000 distinct CDR3 sequences, approximately 15% seen once. V gave up 3 bases and J gave up 10 bases, with 13 bases separating them. The CDR3 has 14 amino acids. The clonotype originates from a man aged 18 to 29 who had mild COVID-19 (a few samples of this study predate the infection). Cell type and time point are not known. Sequencing was performed on PBMCs or a T cell subset sorted from them (not recorded which). The chain has TRBV12-3 or TRBV12-4 and TRBJ1-6; TRBD1 is a possible D gene (5 bases). CDR3 sequence (DNA): TGTGCCAGCAGTTTGATGGGGCGCGGGTCACCCCTCCACTTT. It specifies CASSLMGRGSPLHF.